Here is one T cell receptor beta chain with its context. The data are from a study of T cells expressing NK-cell markers. Study-level information: Repertoires of TCR beta were obtained from T cells sorted as CD3+CD56+NKG2C+, CD3+CD56+NKG2C- and CD3+CD56-NKG2C+.

The length of the CDR3 is 15 residues. CDR1 and CDR2 (germline): SGHTA, FQGTGA. 5'RACE template switching with UMIs generated TCR beta cDNA. No DNA is given; TCRdb re-called the 5' RACE reads and lists each CDR3 protein once. The sample holds 90,000 to 130,000 distinct CDR3 sequences. The rearrangement links TRBV7-3 to TRBJ2-1; absent DNA, TCRdb's TRBD2 call cannot be checked. This sequence originates from a woman between 18 and 75 years old in good health. The sequenced material came from blood T cells: a sorted CD56 or NKG2C T cell subset, CD4+ or CD8+ T cells, or bulk PBMC T cells (not recorded which). This chain's CDR3 is CASSLGLAGSNEQFF. Looking up the rest from reference TRBV7-3 and TRBJ2-1 gives the full variable domain: GAGVSQTPSNKVTEKGKYVELRCDPISGHTALYWYRQSLGQGPEFLIYFQGTGAADDSGLPNDRFFAVRPEGSVSTLKIQRTERGDSAVYLCASSLGLAGSNEQFFGPGTRLTVL.